This T cell receptor (beta chain) originates from a study of T cell repertoires in cytomegalovirus infection. Study in general: Alongside well-studied HLA-B-restricted CMV epitopes, recently identified HLA-C-restricted CMV epitopes were also used. Evidence of both CMV infection and a matching HLA type came from public TCR beta signatures. General study points: Ex vivo, HLA-C-restricted CMV-specific TCR beta clonotypes prevailed over the rest of the response. Summed public TCR beta family frequency identified CMV carriers bearing the relevant HLA.

For this clonotype: No antigen is known for it.

TCRdb itself ran the reads through MiXCR, one entry per CDR3 protein. Seen here are 160,000 or so distinct CDR3 sequences, about 20% observed once, and the top ten hold roughly 25%. CDR3 size: 16 residues. The germline V and J ends were trimmed by 4 bases and 1 base, with 16 bases remaining between them. CDR1 MNHEY and CDR2 SVGEGT come from the germline V gene. The V gene is TRBV6-2 or TRBV6-3, the J gene TRBJ2-5; D is perhaps TRBD1 (6 bases). Material: CD8+ T cells from cultured PBMCs, obtained from culture after CMV antigen stimulation. This TCR derives from a human donor in good health (CMV status not recorded). Some clones in this sample may be carry-over from other donors' samples. CDR3: CASSSPHRVSQETQYF. The CDR3 DNA follows: TGTGCCAGCAGTTCGCCTCACAGGGTTTCCCAAGAGACCCAGTACTTC.